Here is one T cell receptor (beta chain) with its context. Its antigen is unknown. Per-nucleotide qualities are absent, and no much larger clonotype sits a single base away. The time point label, as the study defines it: baseline before first vaccination. The vaccinee samples were drawn from two UK trials, COV001 and COV002, one of which was a single-blind randomized controlled phase 2/3 trial testing AZD1222 (ChAdOx1 nCoV-19) in healthy adults. For TCRbeta chain sequencing, PBMC samples from trial participants were taken at day 0 and at day 28 after the second dose. This record belongs to a study of T cell responses to AZD1222 COVID-19 vaccine (dated by TCRdb to the early 2020s). A note on the overall study: AZD1222 recipients given second doses at about 4 weeks or at about 12 weeks were pooled, since spike-specific TCR depth and breadth were not found to differ between the two schedules. TCR sequencing was performed for more than 230 trial participants, of whom around 200 were given two doses of AZD1222 and 26 were given two doses of MenACWY control vaccine. Trial participants were enrolled by age into 18-55, 56-69 and 70-plus year subgroups, with approximately 160, 26 and 62 TCR-sequenced participants respectively.

Broad study findings and their caveats: After two AZD1222 doses, spike-specific TCR breadth and depth were significantly higher than at day 0 and than in MenACWY recipients. Because no day 14 peak-response samples were available, repertoires were characterized only after the peak T cell response. Reportedly, close to half of the unique spike-specific TCRs recognized epitopes lying outside the regions that are mutated in the B.1.351 and B.1.1.7 variants. Most participants were white British and females outnumbered males, and the authors suggested that clonal diversity may have been underestimated. CD4 TCRs associated with the vaccine covered the entire spike protein, and the dominant responses were in regions 160-218 and 743-854. Conclusions about previously exposed vaccinees are limited because only five to seven AZD1222 recipients were SARS-CoV-2 seropositive at baseline. The 56-69-year group was small, and its depth increase did not reach significance, likely because of low power.

The CDR3, from cysteine to phenylalanine, totals 14 residues. The only DNA kept is the CDR3, 42 bases in frame from the first base. From the germline V gene (reference sequence), CDR1 is LGHDT and CDR2 is YNNKEL. At the junction V is shortened by 1 base and J by 6 bases; bases outside the gene matches: 4. The CDR3 regions of human TCRbeta chains were analyzed by immunosequencing. Per the source publication's procedure: Repertoire TCRs were checked for matches against a reference library of SARS-CoV-2-specific TCRs that had been generated using the MIRA antigen-specificity platform. Breadth meant the fraction of unique TCRs that were SARS-CoV-2-associated, whereas depth meant the fraction of total T cells that were SARS-CoV-2-associated. Each spike-specific TCR was assigned to its reactive spike region and to a CD4 or CD8 class using the MIRA data. Log10-transformed breadth and depth values were compared by one-way ANOVA with Sidak's multiple comparisons tests. Here the immuneACCESS table is served through TCRdb, limited to in-frame sequences with V and J called. Missing clones are a known gap in these copies; in checked studies unresolved V genes cover under half, and the rest lacks a known reason. For V, J and clone size, that table is used; D and trimming come from the DNA. The sample has some 150,000 clones on record, about 90% of them singletons. Approximately 5% of the sample is held by the ten biggest clonotypes.

The sequenced sample was peripheral blood, obtained on day 0 of AZD1222 vaccination. The chain was built from TRBV3-1 (or the pseudogene TRBV3-2) and TRBJ1-2, with TRBD1 identical over 8 junction bases. The origin of this receptor is an adult in good health. The DNA sequence is as follows: TGTGCCAGCAGCCAAGTTTCAGGGGGCGATGGCTACACCTTC. The encoded protein is CASSQVSGGDGYTF.